This TCR beta chain was captured by sequencing in a study of control samples from healthy donors and cancer patients. Trimming removed 0 bases at V and 4 bases at J, with 11 bases between. From germline, CDR1 is SGHRS and CDR2 YFSETQ. This CDR3 has 16 residues. Repertoires were generated with immunoSEQ multiplex PCR, while TCRdb's copy carries only in-frame clones and drops some. The sample carries tens of thousands of clones, roughly nine tenths recorded once. The source of this sequence is a man aged 35 to 55 with colorectal cancer. The sequenced sample consisted of PBMCs. The chain employs TRBV5-1 and TRBJ1-6; no clear D. The CDR3 protein is CASSLEAGRYNSPLHF. The CDR3 coding sequence is TGCGCCAGCAGCTTGGAAGCCGGTCGTTATAATTCACCCCTCCACTTT.